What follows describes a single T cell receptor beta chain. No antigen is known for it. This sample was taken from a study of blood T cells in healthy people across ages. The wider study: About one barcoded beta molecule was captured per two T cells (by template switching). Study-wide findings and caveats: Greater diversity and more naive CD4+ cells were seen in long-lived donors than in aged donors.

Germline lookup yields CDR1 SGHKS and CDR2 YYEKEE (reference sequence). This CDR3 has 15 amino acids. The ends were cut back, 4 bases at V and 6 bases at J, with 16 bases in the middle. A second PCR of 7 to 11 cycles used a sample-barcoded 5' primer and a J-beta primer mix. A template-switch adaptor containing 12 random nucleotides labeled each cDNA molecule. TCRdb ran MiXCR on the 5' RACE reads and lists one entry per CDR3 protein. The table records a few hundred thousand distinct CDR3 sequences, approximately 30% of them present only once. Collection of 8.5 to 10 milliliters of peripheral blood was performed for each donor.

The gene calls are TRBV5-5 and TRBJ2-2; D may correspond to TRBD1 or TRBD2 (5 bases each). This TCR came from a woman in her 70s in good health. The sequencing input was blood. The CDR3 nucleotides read TGTGCCAGCAGCCAAACCGGGACCAGATCCGGGGAGCTGTTTTTT. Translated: CASSQTGTRSGELFF.